This paragraph covers one T cell receptor beta chain sequence. No antigen is known for it. The data derive from a study of CD8+ T cells in alopecia areata. Study-wide findings and caveats: Normal scalp showed lower clonality than lesional scalp, especially alopecia totalis/universalis.

The authors sorted CD4+ and CD8+ T cells from PBMCs. CDR1 is SNHLY and CDR2 is FYNNEI in the germline V gene. Trimming removed 10 bases from V and 4 bases from J; junction bases left unmatched: 24. There are 18 residues in the CDR3. Following extraction, RNA underwent reverse transcription to cDNA, which served as the sequencing template. The assay was immunoSEQ multiplex PCR, and TCRdb's table has in-frame clones only and misses some. The table includes some 200,000 clones, approximately 53% detected once. The TCR comes from a human donor in good health. The chain employs TRBV2 and TRBJ1-2; 7 bases map to TRBD1. Material for sequencing was CD8+ T cells sorted from blood. The CDR3 region is CATDTTTGRGQYGYGYTF. The CDR3, as DNA: TGTGCCACCGACACTACAACTGGGAGGGGGCAGTATGGCTATGGCTACACCTTC.